This TCR beta chain was captured in a study of T cell changes during pregnancy in multiple sclerosis. Repertoires were generated with immunoSEQ multiplex PCR, while TCRdb's copy carries only in-frame clones and drops some. The sample shows tens of thousands of clones, around 84% of them seen only once. This specimen consisted of CD4+ T cells from peripheral blood mononuclear cells, obtained before pregnancy. The receptor's source is a female donor with multiple sclerosis, enrolled in a pregnancy study.

CDR3 in amino acids: CASSLYSTDTQYF. The CDR3 DNA follows: TGTGCCAGCAGCTTATACTCCACAGATACGCAGTATTTT. This chain uses TRBV7-9 with TRBJ2-3; D not resolved. V was cut by 2 bases and J by 2 bases, with 5 bases left in between. The germline V gene encodes CDR1 SEHNR and CDR2 FQNEAQ (reference sequence). CDR3 length: 13 amino acids.